What follows are 15 T cell receptor beta chains derived from one specimen sequenced in a study of OX40 agonist ivuxolimab in advanced cancers. Clones were sequenced by immunoSEQ multiplex PCR, and TCRdb holds only the in-frame ones, with some missing. The sample comprises over 35,000 clones, approximately 83% of which are singletons, and 20% to 25% rests with the top ten. Here the sequenced sample was CD4+ or CD8+ T cells sorted from blood, taken in a trial of the OX40 agonist ivuxolimab. Source of these receptors: an adult with an advanced solid tumor such as melanoma, head and neck, liver or kidney cancer.

The chain employs TRBV15 and TRBJ1-1; D is undetermined. The germline V gene encodes CDR1 LNHNV and CDR2 YYDKDF (reference sequence). Trimming shortened V by 8 bases and J by 5 bases, and 15 bases separated the two germline ends. The CDR3 totals 13 residues. The CDR3 is CATQSGWITEAFF. The DNA of the CDR3 is TGTGCCACCCAGTCCGGGTGGATAACTGAAGCTTTCTTT.

The chain employs TRBV12-5 and TRBJ2-5; D gene unclear. The CDR3 runs 11 residues. Germline V gene sequence: CDR1 LGHNT, CDR2 FRNRAP. Trimming removed 4 bases at V and 6 bases at J, with 6 bases between. The CDR3 sequence is CASGSSQTQYF. The DNA of the CDR3 is TGTGCTAGTGGTTCCTCGCAGACCCAGTACTTC.

V and J are TRBV29-1 and TRBJ1-1; TRBD1 is a possible D gene (5 bases). The CDR3 is 14 amino acids. The V end was cut by 7 bases, the J end by 0 bases, with 15 bases between. Germline loops: CDR1 SQVTM, CDR2 ANQGSEA. The CDR3 here is CSARTPNMNTEAFF. CDR3 nucleotide sequence: TGCAGCGCAAGGACACCTAATATGAACACTGAAGCTTTCTTT.

This sequence joins TRBV6-1 and TRBJ2-5; D is possibly TRBD2 (6 bases). This CDR3 has 13 residues. V was pared by 8 bases and J by 5 bases, with 15 bases between. The germline gives CDR1 MNHNS, CDR2 SASEGT. CDR3 residues: CASSGEAAETQYF. In DNA form, the CDR3 reads TGTGCCAGCTCGGGGGAGGCCGCGGAGACCCAGTACTTC.

The genes are TRBV27 and TRBJ1-5; the D is unclear. Germline assignment: CDR1 MNHEY and CDR2 SMNVEV (reference sequence). The CDR3 consists of 13 residues. V lost 4 bases to trimming and J lost 6 bases, with 10 bases between them. The CDR3 bases are TGTGCCAGCAGTTCTTCATATGGTCAGCCCCAGCATTTT. It specifies CASSSSYGQPQHF.

The rearrangement links TRBV7-9 to TRBJ1-2; 8 nucleotides agree with TRBD1. The CDR3 runs to 14 residues. V was clipped by 4 bases and J by 4 bases; unmatched bases: 5. The germline V gene has CDR1 SEHNR and CDR2 FQNEAQ (reference sequence). CDR3 nucleotide sequence: TGTGCCAGCAGCTCCGGGACAGGAGCCTATGGCTACACCTTC. Amino acid sequence: CASSSGTGAYGYTF.

The chain recombines TRBV5-4 with TRBJ1-1; TRBD1 agrees at 7 bases. Germline values: CDR1 SGHNT, CDR2 YYREEE (reference sequence). With V trimmed by 7 bases and J by 4 bases, 7 bases remained unmatched. CDR3 length: 13 amino acids. The DNA for the CDR3 is TGTGCCAGCGGACGACAGGGATCCACTGAAGCTTTCTTT. Translated: CASGRQGSTEAFF.

The chain uses TRBV6-6 and TRBJ1-4; TRBD1 matches at 8 bases. V shed 6 bases and J 5 bases; nucleotides not matched to a gene: 5. From germline, CDR1 is MNHNY and CDR2 SVGAGI (reference sequence). CDR3 length: 14 amino acids. The CDR3, as DNA: TGTGCCAGCAGCCTCCGGACAGGGAATGAAAAACTGTTTTTT. Amino acids: CASSLRTGNEKLFF.

This clone appeared a single time. V is TRBV6-5 and J is TRBJ2-7; D uncertain. CDR3 length equals 13 residues. Trimming removed 1 base from V and 3 bases from J, with 7 bases in between. Germline CDR1 reads MNHEY; CDR2 reads SVGAGI. The CDR3 DNA sequence: TGTGCCAGCAGTTACTTCGGTGGCTACGAGCAGTACTTC. This gives the protein CASSYFGGYEQYF.

The CDR3 region is CASSYRAKNTEAFF. Written as DNA, the CDR3 is TGTGCCAGCAGTTACAGGGCTAAGAACACTGAAGCTTTCTTT. V and J are TRBV27 and TRBJ1-1, with D possibly being TRBD1 (6 bases). This CDR3 is 14 amino acids long. Germline values: CDR1 MNHEY, CDR2 SMNVEV (reference sequence). Trimming pared 4 bases from V and 1 base from J, leaving 10 bases between.

The chain couples TRBV7-9 to TRBJ1-3, with D unclear. The CDR3 has 18 residues. V was pared by 10 bases and J by 4 bases, with 29 bases between. Per the germline V gene, CDR1 is SEHNR and CDR2 is FQNEAQ (reference sequence). CDR3 sequence reads: CAIPVVDDTASYGNTIYF. The CDR3 coding sequence is TGTGCCATCCCAGTTGTCGATGATACGGCTTCCTACGGAAACACCATATATTTT.

V and J are TRBV2 and TRBJ1-3; 9 bases map to TRBD1. The CDR3 is 16 residues long. The germline V gene encodes CDR1 SNHLY and CDR2 FYNNEI. The junction had 6 bases not matched to a gene; V was cut back by 6 bases and J by 0 bases. The CDR3 sequence is CASRGGQGISGNTIYF. The CDR3 DNA reads as TGTGCCAGCAGGGGGGGACAGGGAATCTCTGGAAACACCATATATTTT. The full variable domain, rest sourced from reference TRBV2 and TRBJ1-3, is EPEVTQTPSHQVTQMGQEVILRCVPISNHLYFYWYRQILGQKVEFLVSFYNNEISEKSEIFDDQFSVERPDGSNFTLKIRSTKLEDSAMYFCASRGGQGISGNTIYFGEGSWLTVV.

This rearrangement joins TRBV4-3 to TRBJ1-6; D remains unclear. CDR1 and CDR2 from the germline V gene are LGHNA and YSLEER. Trimming took 6 bases from V and 9 from J, leaving 18 bases between them. CDR3 length: 15 residues. CDR3 in amino acids: CASRGRAGDGSPLHF. Written as DNA, the CDR3 is TGCGCCAGCAGAGGACGGGCTGGGGATGGTTCACCCCTCCACTTT.

The CDR3: CASSPTGIGEKLFF. Written as DNA, the CDR3 is TGTGCCAGCAGCCCCACAGGGATTGGAGAAAAACTGTTTTTT. This rearrangement joins TRBV28 to TRBJ1-4; TRBD1 might be the D (6 bases). Per the germline V gene, CDR1 is MDHEN and CDR2 is SYDVKM. CDR3 length: 14 amino acids. The germline V and J ends were trimmed by 6 bases and 8 bases, with 16 bases remaining between them.

This clone was seen a few times. This chain connects TRBV27 to TRBJ1-4, with a weak D call TRBD1 (6 bases). The CDR3 totals 14 residues. V was clipped by 6 bases and J by 4 bases, with 12 bases between them. Germline CDR1 MNHEY, CDR2 SMNVEV (reference sequence). The CDR3: CASSNTGFNEKLFF. The DNA of the CDR3 is TGTGCCAGCAGCAACACAGGGTTTAATGAAAAACTGTTTTTT. Filled out from reference TRBV27 and TRBJ1-4, the complete variable domain reads EAQVTQNPRYLITVTGKKLTVTCSQNMNHEYMSWYRQDPGLGLRQIYYSMNVEVTDKGDVPEGYKVSRKEKRNFPLILESPSPNQTSLYFCASSNTGFNEKLFFGSGTQLSVL.